This T cell receptor (beta chain) was captured by sequencing in a study of fetal regulatory T cell absence and autoimmunity. Study-wide background: Without clinical diabetes, IPEX patients showed exocrine pancreas autoimmunity.

Study results and caveats: Pancreas and cord blood did not differ much in TRB family usage.

A note on this clone: No antigen is known for it.

The CDR3 consists of 16 residues. CDR1 and CDR2 from the germline V gene are SGDLS and YYNGEE. The junction had 1 base not matched to a gene; V was cut back by 0 bases and J by 0 bases. The assay was run at survey level. Produced via immunoSEQ multiplex PCR; TCRdb's table is partial and in-frame only. The sample lists around 100,000 clones; roughly 78% were seen once. The rearrangement links TRBV9 to TRBJ1-1; 11 bases line up with TRBD1. The sequenced material came from pancreas tissue. This clonotype was sampled from a male donor with IPEX syndrome. The CDR3 coding sequence is TGTGCCAGCAGCGTAGGGACAGGGGGCGTGAACACTGAAGCTTTCTTT. Translating it yields CASSVGTGGVNTEAFF.